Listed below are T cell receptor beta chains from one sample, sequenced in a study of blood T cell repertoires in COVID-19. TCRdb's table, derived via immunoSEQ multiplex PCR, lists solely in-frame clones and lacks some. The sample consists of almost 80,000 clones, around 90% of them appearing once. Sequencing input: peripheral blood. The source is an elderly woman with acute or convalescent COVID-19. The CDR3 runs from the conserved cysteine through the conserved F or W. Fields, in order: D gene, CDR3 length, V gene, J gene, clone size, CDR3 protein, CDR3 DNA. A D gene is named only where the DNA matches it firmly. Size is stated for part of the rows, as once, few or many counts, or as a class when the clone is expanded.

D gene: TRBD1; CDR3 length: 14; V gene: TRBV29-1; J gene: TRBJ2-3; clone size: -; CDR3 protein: CSVGQRFSTDTQYF; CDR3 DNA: TGCAGCGTGGGACAGCGGTTTAGCACAGATACGCAGTATTTT
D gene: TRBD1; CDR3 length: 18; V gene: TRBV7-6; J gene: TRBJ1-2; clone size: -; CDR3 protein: CASSLESGQGLSPYGYTF; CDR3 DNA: TGTGCCAGCAGCTTAGAATCGGGACAGGGGCTTTCCCCGTATGGCTACACCTTC
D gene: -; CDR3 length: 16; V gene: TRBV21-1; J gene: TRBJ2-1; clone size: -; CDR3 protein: CAKGLAGGCPGNEQFF; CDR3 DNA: TGTGCCAAGGGACTAGCGGGAGGGTGTCCGGGCAATGAGCAGTTCTTC
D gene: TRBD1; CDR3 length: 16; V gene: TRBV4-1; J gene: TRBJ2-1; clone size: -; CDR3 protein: CASSQGEGQGFYEQFF; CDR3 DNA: TGCGCCAGCAGCCAAGGGGAAGGACAGGGGTTCTATGAGCAGTTCTTC
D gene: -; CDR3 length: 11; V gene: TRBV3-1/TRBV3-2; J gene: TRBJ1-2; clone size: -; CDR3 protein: CASAGVWGYTF; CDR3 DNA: TGTGCCAGCGCGGGGGTTTGGGGCTACACCTTC
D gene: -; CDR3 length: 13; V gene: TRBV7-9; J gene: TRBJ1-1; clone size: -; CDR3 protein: CASSYRVNTEAFF; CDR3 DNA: TGTGCCAGCAGCTACCGGGTGAACACTGAAGCTTTCTTT
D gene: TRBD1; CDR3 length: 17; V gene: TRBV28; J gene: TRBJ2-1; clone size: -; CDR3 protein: CASIQGGVFLRYNEQFF; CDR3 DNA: TGTGCCAGCATTCAAGGGGGCGTCTTTCTGCGATACAATGAGCAGTTCTTC
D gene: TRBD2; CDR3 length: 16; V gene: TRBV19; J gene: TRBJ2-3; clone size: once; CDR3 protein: CASSRLAGGPSDTQYF; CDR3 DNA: TGTGCCAGTAGTAGGCTAGCGGGGGGGCCGAGCGATACGCAGTATTTT
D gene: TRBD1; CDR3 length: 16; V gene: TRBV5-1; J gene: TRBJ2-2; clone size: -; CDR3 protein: CASSLEGQPNTGELFF; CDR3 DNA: TGCGCCAGCAGCCTCGAGGGACAGCCGAACACCGGGGAGCTGTTTTTT
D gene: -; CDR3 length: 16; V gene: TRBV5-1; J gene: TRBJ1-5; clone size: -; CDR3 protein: CASSSGELFRNQPQHF; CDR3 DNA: TGCGCCAGCAGCTCCGGGGAATTGTTCCGCAATCAGCCCCAGCATTTT
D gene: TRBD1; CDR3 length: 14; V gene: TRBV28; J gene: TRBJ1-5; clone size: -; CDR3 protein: CASTRDRVKQPQHF; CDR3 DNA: TGTGCCAGCACCCGAGACAGGGTGAAGCAGCCCCAGCATTTT
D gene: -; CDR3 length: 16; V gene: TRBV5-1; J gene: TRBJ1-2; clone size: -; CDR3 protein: CASSTGQTSLNYGYTF; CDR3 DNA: TGCGCCAGCAGCACCGGACAGACCTCTCTTAACTATGGCTACACCTTC
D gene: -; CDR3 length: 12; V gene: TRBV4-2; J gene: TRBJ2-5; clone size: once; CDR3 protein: CASSPSPETQYF; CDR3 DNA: TGTGCCAGCAGCCCTTCCCCCGAGACCCAGTACTTC
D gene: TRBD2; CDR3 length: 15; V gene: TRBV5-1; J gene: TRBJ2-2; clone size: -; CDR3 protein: CASSLSGSIDGELFF; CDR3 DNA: TGCGCCAGCAGCTTAAGCGGGAGTATAGACGGGGAGCTGTTTTTT
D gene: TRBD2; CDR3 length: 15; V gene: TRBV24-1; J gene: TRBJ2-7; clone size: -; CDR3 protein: CATSDPSGQPYEQYF; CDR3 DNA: TGTGCCACCAGTGATCCTAGCGGGCAACCCTACGAGCAGTACTTC
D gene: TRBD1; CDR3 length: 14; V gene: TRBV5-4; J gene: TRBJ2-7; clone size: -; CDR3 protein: CASSSSGQAYEQYF; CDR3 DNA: TGTGCCAGCAGCTCCTCGGGACAGGCCTACGAGCAGTACTTC
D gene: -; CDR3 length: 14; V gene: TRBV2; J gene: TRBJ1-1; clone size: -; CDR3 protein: CASSPLRALDEAFF; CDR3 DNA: TGTGCCAGCAGTCCGTTGAGGGCCCTAGACGAAGCTTTCTTT
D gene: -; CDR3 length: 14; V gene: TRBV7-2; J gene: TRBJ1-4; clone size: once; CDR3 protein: CASSFDSSREKLFF; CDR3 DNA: TGTGCCAGCAGCTTCGACAGCTCCAGGGAAAAACTGTTTTTT
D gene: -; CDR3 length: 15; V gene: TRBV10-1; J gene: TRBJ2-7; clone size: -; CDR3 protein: CASSVDIPFLYEQYF; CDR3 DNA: TGCGCCAGCAGTGTTGACATTCCCTTTCTCTACGAGCAGTACTTC
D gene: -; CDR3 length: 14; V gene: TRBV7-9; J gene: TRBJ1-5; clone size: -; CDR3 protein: CASSLSGGNQPQHF; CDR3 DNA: TGTGCCAGCAGCTTGAGCGGCGGCAATCAGCCCCAGCATTTT
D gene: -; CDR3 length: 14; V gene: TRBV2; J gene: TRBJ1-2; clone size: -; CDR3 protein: CASSKMTGEYGYTF; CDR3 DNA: TGTGCCAGCAGTAAAATGACAGGAGAGTATGGCTACACCTTC
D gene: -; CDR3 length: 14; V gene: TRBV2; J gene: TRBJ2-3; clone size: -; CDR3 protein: CASSRDSSTDTQYF; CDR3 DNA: TGTGCCAGCAGTCGGGACTCTTCCACAGATACGCAGTATTTT
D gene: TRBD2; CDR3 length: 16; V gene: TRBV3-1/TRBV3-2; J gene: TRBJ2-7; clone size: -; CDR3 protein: CASSQGTSGLIYEQYF; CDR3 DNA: TGTGCCAGCAGCCAAGGGACTAGCGGACTAATCTACGAGCAGTACTTC
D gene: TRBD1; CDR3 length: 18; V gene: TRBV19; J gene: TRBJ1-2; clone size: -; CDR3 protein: CASSLAGTGVRERYGYTF; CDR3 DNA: TGTGCCAGTAGTTTGGCTGGGACAGGGGTCCGTGAGAGGTATGGCTACACCTTC
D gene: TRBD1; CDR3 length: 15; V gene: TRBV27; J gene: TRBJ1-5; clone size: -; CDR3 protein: CASSPGTGGRQPQHF; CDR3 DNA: TGTGCCAGCAGCCCCGGAACAGGGGGCAGACAGCCCCAGCATTTT
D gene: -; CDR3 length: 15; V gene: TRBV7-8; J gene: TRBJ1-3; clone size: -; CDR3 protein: CASSFGQNSGNTIYF; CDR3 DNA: TGTGCCAGCAGCTTTGGACAGAACTCTGGAAACACCATATATTTT
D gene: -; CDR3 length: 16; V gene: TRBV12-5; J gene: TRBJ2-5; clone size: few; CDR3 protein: CASGLDSGSPMETQYF; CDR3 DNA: TGTGCTAGTGGTTTGGATTCAGGCAGTCCAATGGAGACCCAGTACTTC
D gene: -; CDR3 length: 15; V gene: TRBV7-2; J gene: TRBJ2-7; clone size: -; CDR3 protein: CASSLVTGSSYEQYF; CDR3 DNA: TGTGCCAGCAGCTTAGTAACAGGCAGCTCCTACGAGCAGTACTTC
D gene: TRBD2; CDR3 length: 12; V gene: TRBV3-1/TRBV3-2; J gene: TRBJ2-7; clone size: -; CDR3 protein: CASSRLAGEQYF; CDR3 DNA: TGTGCCAGCAGCCGACTAGCGGGGGAGCAGTACTTC
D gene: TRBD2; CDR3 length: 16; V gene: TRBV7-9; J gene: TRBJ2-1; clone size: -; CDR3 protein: CASSPRLAGSYNEQFF; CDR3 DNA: TGTGCCAGCAGCCCCCGACTAGCGGGGAGCTACAATGAGCAGTTCTTC
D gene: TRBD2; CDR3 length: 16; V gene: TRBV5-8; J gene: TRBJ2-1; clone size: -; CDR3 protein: CASSREPTTSGGVRFF; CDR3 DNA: TGTGCCAGCAGCAGGGAGCCGACGACTAGCGGGGGGGTTAGGTTCTTC